The TCR beta chain under discussion was sequenced for a study of cytomegalovirus exposure and HLA in healthy donors. Study-wide points: Both high specificity and high sensitivity reportedly marked the classifier's diagnosis of cytomegalovirus status. Several of the most significant clusters appeared, in a later analysis, to be linked to common viral pathogens. Cytomegalovirus-associated TCR beta chains were listed, numbering approximately 150.

In regard to this clone: Its antigen is not known.

PCR employed 60 Vbeta and 13 Jbeta primers. The method was immunoSEQ multiplex PCR; TCRdb's version includes in-frame clones alone and lacks a portion of them. The data contain roughly 80,000 clones, around 76% of them singletons. The CDR3 consists of 16 residues. Trimming stripped 3 bases from V and 6 bases from J, with 20 bases between. The germline V gene has CDR1 MDHEN and CDR2 SYDVKM. Material: PBMCs. The TCR comes from a male donor in good health and CMV-seropositive. The chain recombines TRBV28 with TRBJ1-2; TRBD1 is a possible D gene (5 bases). CDR3 in amino acids: CASSLTSRQSRDGYTF. The CDR3, as DNA: TGTGCCAGCAGTTTGACTTCGAGACAGTCTAGGGATGGCTACACCTTC.